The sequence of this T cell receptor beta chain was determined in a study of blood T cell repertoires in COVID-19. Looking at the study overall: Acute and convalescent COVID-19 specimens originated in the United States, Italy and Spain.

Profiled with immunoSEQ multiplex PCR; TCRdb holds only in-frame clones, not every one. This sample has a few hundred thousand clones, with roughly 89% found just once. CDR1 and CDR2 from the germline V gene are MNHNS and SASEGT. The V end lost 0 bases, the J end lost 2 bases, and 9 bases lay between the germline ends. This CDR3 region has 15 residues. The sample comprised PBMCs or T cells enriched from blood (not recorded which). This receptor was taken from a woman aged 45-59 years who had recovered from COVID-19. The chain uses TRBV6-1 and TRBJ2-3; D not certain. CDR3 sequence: CASSEAGRYTDTQYF. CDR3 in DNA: TGTGCCAGCAGTGAAGCGGGCAGGTACACAGATACGCAGTATTTT.